This T cell receptor (beta chain) was identified during a study of radiation and T cells in renal cell carcinoma. TCRdb's table, derived via immunoSEQ multiplex PCR, lists solely in-frame clones and lacks some. This table has over 120,000 clones, 70% to 90% appearing once. Between the trimmed V and J ends, which lost 5 bases and 5 bases, there was a span of 27 bases. The CDR3 is made up of 18 amino acids. Germline CDR1 and CDR2: LNHNV and YYDKDF (reference sequence). Time point described: blood 4 weeks post-SBRT, at nephrectomy. The treatment is: 15 Gy SBRT to primary tumor, nephrectomy 4 weeks later. Blood was sampled at baseline, 2 weeks and 4 weeks after SBRT.

V and J are TRBV15 and TRBJ2-5, with D perhaps matching TRBD2 (7 bases). The input for sequencing was blood, taken from a patient whose treatment included radiotherapy and nephrectomy. The TCR originated in a woman aged 50 to 60 with renal cell carcinoma. The CDR3 sequence: CATSLGGASSIRGETQYF. In DNA, the CDR3 is TGTGCCACCAGCCTTGGGGGGGCTAGCAGTATAAGGGGGGAGACCCAGTACTTC.